This T cell receptor (beta chain) was sequenced for a study of cytomegalovirus exposure and HLA in healthy donors. Study observations and caveats: CMV antigen specificity of a few CMV-associated chains was confirmed in vitro.

It was healthy bone marrow donors who served as donors. Remarks on this clone: Its antigen remains unknown.

PCR involved 60 Vbeta and 13 Jbeta primers. Generated by immunoSEQ multiplex PCR, the TCRdb table keeps only in-frame clones and is missing some. In the table there are under 150,000 clones, about four fifths of which are singletons. The CDR3 has 12 amino acids. The germline CDR1 and CDR2 sequences are SGHDT and YYEEEE. Deletions cut 0 bases from V and 8 bases from J, with 6 bases between. V is TRBV5-6 and J is TRBJ2-1; the D is unclear. The TCR sequence derives from a woman aged 40-49 years in good health and CMV-seronegative. The sequenced material came from PBMCs. The CDR3 nucleotides read TGTGCCAGCAGCTTGGACAGCTATGAGCAGTTCTTC. This sequence encodes CASSLDSYEQFF.